The following is a TCR beta chain sequence with its context. This record belongs to a study of blood T cell repertoires in COVID-19. CDR1 and CDR2 (germline): SGHAT, FQNNGV. The CDR3 has 13 amino acids. V lost 3 bases to trimming and J lost 6 bases, with 10 bases between them. Data came from immunoSEQ multiplex PCR; TCRdb stores just in-frame clones and leaves some out. The repertoire consists of approximately 280,000 clones, with 86% occurring once and the leading ten covering approximately 2%. The chain recombines TRBV11-2 with TRBJ2-3; D remains ambiguous. The clonotype was recovered from a woman aged 30 to 39 who had recovered from COVID-19. The sequencing input was peripheral blood. The CDR3 nucleotides are TGTGCCAGCAGCTTTGCGTCCTCGGATACGCAGTATTTT. Translation: CASSFASSDTQYF.